One sample yielded the 8 T cell receptor beta chains listed below, sequenced in a study of blood T cell repertoires in COVID-19. Only in-frame clones appear in the TCRdb table, and some are missing; sequencing was by immunoSEQ multiplex PCR. The sample contains roughly 200,000 clones, approximately 87% of which appear only once. Material: peripheral blood. The receptors derive from a person aged 70 to 79 with COVID-19, enrolled during active disease.

The rearrangement joins TRBV10-3 to TRBJ2-5, with TRBD1 as a possible D gene (6 bases). The CDR3 has 14 residues. V lost 4 bases and J 1 base, leaving 10 bases between the germline ends. Germline V gene sequence: CDR1 ENHRY, CDR2 SYGVKD. Here the CDR3 DNA reads TGTGCCATCAGTGTTGCAGGGGCCCAAGAGACCCAGTACTTC. Amino acids: CAISVAGAQETQYF.

The V and J genes are TRBV5-6 and TRBJ2-1, with a possible D match to TRBD2 (6 bases). Germline CDR1 is SGHDT and CDR2 is YYEEEE. Trimming took 0 bases from V and 2 from J, leaving 12 bases between them. The CDR3 has 16 residues. The CDR3 loop reads CASSLGPREPYNEQFF. CDR3 sequence (DNA): TGTGCCAGCAGCTTGGGGCCGCGGGAACCCTACAATGAGCAGTTCTTC. The whole variable domain, filled in from reference TRBV5-6 and TRBJ2-1, reads DAGVTQSPTHLIKTRGQQVTLRCSPKSGHDTVSWYQQALGQGPQFIFQYYEEEERQRGNFPDRFSGHQFPNYSSELNVNALLLGDSALYLCASSLGPREPYNEQFFGPGTRLTVL.

The chain uses TRBV28 and TRBJ2-1, with 8 bases fitting TRBD1. Germline values: CDR1 MDHEN, CDR2 SYDVKM. CDR3 length: 14 amino acids. V was pared by 3 bases and J by 7 bases, with 5 bases of the junction left unmatched. CDR3 region: CASSFQGARNEQFF. CDR3 bases: TGTGCCAGCAGTTTTCAGGGGGCTAGAAATGAGCAGTTCTTC.

This chain uses TRBV6-6 with TRBJ2-7; D possibly corresponds to TRBD2 (6 bases). This CDR3 has 17 residues. The V gene's germline CDR1 is MNHNY and CDR2 SVGAGI (reference sequence). Trimming took off 5 bases at V and 2 bases at J, with 22 bases between the two ends. CDR3 loop: CASSPYGLGGGAYEQYF. The CDR3 DNA reads TGTGCCAGCAGTCCCTATGGCCTTGGGGGAGGCGCCTACGAGCAGTACTTC.

The chain combines TRBV11-3 with TRBJ2-1; no firm D call. Germline lookup yields CDR1 SGHNT and CDR2 YENEEA. The V end was cut by 0 bases, the J end by 10 bases, with 10 bases between. CDR3 size: 13 residues. The CDR3 spells CASSLEPVREQFF. CDR3 DNA: TGTGCCAGCAGCTTAGAGCCGGTTAGAGAGCAGTTCTTC.

In its sample, this clone was seen a few times. The chain couples TRBV4-1 to TRBJ2-3, with TRBD1 identical over 7 bases. The CDR3 runs to 17 residues. J was trimmed by 1 base and V by 0 bases; bases with no gene match: 7. Germline V lookup: CDR1 MGHRA, CDR2 YSYEKL. Written as DNA, the CDR3 is TGCGCCAGCAGCCAAGAAAGGGGACAGTCAGGCACAGATACGCAGTATTTT. This gives the protein CASSQERGQSGTDTQYF.

This chain joins TRBV7-3 and TRBJ2-2, with 10 bases lining up with TRBD2. V dropped 1 base and J dropped 6; count of bases not matched to a gene: 8. Germline V gives CDR1 SGHTA, CDR2 FQGTGA. CDR3 length: 17 amino acids. The CDR3 loop is CASSLRLAGEYSGELFF. DNA of the CDR3: TGTGCCAGCAGCTTAAGGCTAGCGGGAGAGTATTCCGGGGAGCTGTTTTTT.

This rearrangement joins TRBV11-2 to TRBJ2-5; tentative D call: TRBD2 (7 bases). CDR3 length: 18 residues. V was cut by 2 bases and J by 5 bases, with 24 bases left in between. Germline-derived CDR1 and CDR2 are SGHAT and FQNNGV. In DNA form, the CDR3 reads TGTGCCAGCAGCTTAAGACCCAGGGGAGGGCGTGATGCGGAGACCCAGTACTTC. This sequence encodes CASSLRPRGGRDAETQYF.